This T cell receptor beta chain is from a study of T cell responses to AZD1222 COVID-19 vaccine. Findings and caveats of the study: The donor cohort was predominantly white British with a female majority, and clonal diversity may have been underestimated. Spike regions recognized by vaccine-associated CD4 TCRs spanned the protein, led by 160-218 and 743-854.

Pooling of second doses given at about 4 or about 12 weeks was done. The data were produced by immunoSEQ multiplex PCR, yet TCRdb's version contains in-frame clones alone and is incomplete. The sample lists some 84,000 clones, around nine tenths seen once, with around a tenth in the top ten. This clone came up a few times. Its specificity is not known. The input for sequencing was peripheral blood, taken 28 days after the second AZD1222 dose. The clonotype originates from an adult who received the AZD1222 COVID-19 vaccine.

The CDR3 nucleotides read TGTGCCAGCAGTCACGACAGGACTACGAGTCTTGTGCAGTACTTC. Its protein product is CASSHDRTTSLVQYF. The genes are TRBV2 and TRBJ2-7, with D perhaps being TRBD1 or TRBD2 (6 bases each). The V and J ends lost 5 bases and 9 bases respectively, with 23 bases between them. Germline V gene lookup returns CDR1 SNHLY and CDR2 FYNNEI. The CDR3 runs to 15 residues.